This T cell receptor (beta chain) was found in a study of blood T cell repertoires in COVID-19. Study context: Donors in the United States, Italy and Spain gave samples during acute or convalescent COVID-19. Sources were T cells, B-cell-depleted T cells, or PBMCs; the material itself was cDNA or gDNA.

V was shortened by 0 bases and J by 3 bases, with 12 bases between the two germline ends. The germline V gene encodes CDR1 SNHLY and CDR2 FYNNEI. The CDR3 consists of 16 residues. Authors' processing steps: Estimates of nucleated cell counts were drawn from the amplification of reference gene primers. Clones were sequenced by immunoSEQ multiplex PCR, and TCRdb holds only the in-frame ones, with some missing. V and J calls plus clone size are reproduced from that table; the DNA served to infer D and trimming. In the table there are around 400,000 clones, around 87% of which are singletons. Followed over time, Seattle patients had been enrolled while infection was active.

The rearrangement joins TRBV2 to TRBJ2-4, with D tentatively TRBD2 (6 bases). The TCR comes from a woman aged 55-69 years with COVID-19, enrolled during active disease. What was sequenced was peripheral blood. The CDR3: CASSEARVGGKNIQYF. In DNA, the CDR3 is TGTGCCAGCAGTGAAGCGCGGGTGGGAGGCAAAAACATTCAGTACTTC.